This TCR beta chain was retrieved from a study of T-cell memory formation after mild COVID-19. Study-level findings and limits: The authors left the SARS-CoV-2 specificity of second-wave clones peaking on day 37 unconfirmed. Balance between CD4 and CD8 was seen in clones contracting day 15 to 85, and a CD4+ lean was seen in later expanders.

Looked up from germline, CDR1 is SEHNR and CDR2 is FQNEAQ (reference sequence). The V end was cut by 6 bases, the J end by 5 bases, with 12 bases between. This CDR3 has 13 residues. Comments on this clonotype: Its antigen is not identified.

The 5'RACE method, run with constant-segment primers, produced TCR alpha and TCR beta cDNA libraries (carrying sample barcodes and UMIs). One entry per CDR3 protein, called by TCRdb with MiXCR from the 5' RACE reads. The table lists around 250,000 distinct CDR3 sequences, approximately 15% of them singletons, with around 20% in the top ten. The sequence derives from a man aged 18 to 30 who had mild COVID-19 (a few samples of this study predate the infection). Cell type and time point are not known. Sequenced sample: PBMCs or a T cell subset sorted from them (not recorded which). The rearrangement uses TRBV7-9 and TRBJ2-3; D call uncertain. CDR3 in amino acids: CASRSPTRDTQYF. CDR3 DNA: TGTGCCAGCAGGTCCCCTACACGAGATACGCAGTATTTT. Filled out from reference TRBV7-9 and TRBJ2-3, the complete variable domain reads DTGVSQNPRHKITKRGQNVTFRCDPISEHNRLYWYRQTLGQGPEFLTYFQNEAQLEKSRLLSDRFSAERPKGSFSTLEIQRTEQGDSAMYLCASRSPTRDTQYFGPGTRLTVL.